What follows are 9 T cell receptor beta chains derived from one specimen sequenced in a study of blood T cell repertoires in COVID-19 (TCRdb year 2020). Library preparation was by the immunoSEQ multiplex PCR assay. TCRdb mirrors the immuneACCESS table, restricted to in-frame sequences. Some clones are absent from its copies; in checked studies, under half trace to an unresolved V gene, and the reason for the others is unknown. The sample table records fewer than 300,000 clones; more than 85% of these occur just once. Approximately 2.1% of the sample goes to the ten largest clones. What was sequenced was peripheral blood. Every receptor here comes from a woman aged 25-40 years with COVID-19, enrolled during active disease.

This clone was picked up one time. At the DNA level, this CDR3 is encoded by other sequences in the same sample as well. This rearrangement joins TRBV18 to TRBJ1-2, with 8 bases identical to TRBD1. CDR1 is KGHSH, CDR2 LQKENI, per germline. The CDR3 runs to 14 residues. Germline trimming cut 0 bases from V and 4 bases from J; bases unmatched to any gene: 1. CDR3 nucleotides: TGTGCCAGCTCACCACCCGGGACAGGCTATGGCTACACCTTC. Amino acids: CASSPPGTGYGYTF.

This sequence joins TRBV6-1 and TRBJ1-5; 9 nucleotides agree with TRBD1. The CDR3 length is 18 residues. Germline lookup yields CDR1 MNHNS and CDR2 SASEGT. The V segment lost 0 bases and the J segment 2 bases; nucleotides outside the gene matches: 8. This chain's CDR3 is CASSEASLGQGRNQPQHF. The CDR3 coding sequence is TGTGCCAGCAGTGAAGCCTCACTGGGACAGGGTCGCAATCAGCCCCAGCATTTT.

The rearrangement joins TRBV19 to TRBJ1-5; tentative D call: TRBD1 (5 bases). Per the germline V gene, CDR1 is LNHDA and CDR2 is SQIVND (reference sequence). V dropped 6 bases and J dropped 3 bases, with 15 bases sitting between them. CDR3 length: 15 amino acids. The CDR3 sequence: CASRFMLGDNQPQHF. As DNA, the CDR3 is TGTGCCAGTAGATTTATGTTAGGGGACAATCAGCCCCAGCATTTT. Supplemented by reference TRBV19 and TRBJ1-5, the full variable domain reads DGGITQSPKYLFRKEGQNVTLSCEQNLNHDAMYWYRQDPGQGLRLIYYSQIVNDFQKGDIAEGYSVSREKKESFPLTVTSAQKNPTAFYLCASRFMLGDNQPQHFGDGTRLSIL.

This chain uses TRBV3-1 (or the pseudogene TRBV3-2) with TRBJ1-2, with 8 bases fitting TRBD1. V shed 2 bases and J 8 bases; nucleotides not matched to a gene: 10. Germline loops: CDR1 LGHDT, CDR2 YNNKEL (reference sequence). CDR3 size: 15 residues. CDR3 DNA: TGTGCCAGCAGCCAAAAAATGACAGGGGCCCGAGGCTACACCTTC. Translating gives CASSQKMTGARGYTF.

The V gene is TRBV6-5, the J gene TRBJ1-5, with D tentatively TRBD1 (5 bases). The length of the CDR3 is 12 residues. V was cut by 7 bases and J by 9 bases, with 13 bases left in between. The germline CDR1 and CDR2 sequences are MNHEY and SVGAGI. The CDR3 reads CASKGVGGPQHF. The CDR3 DNA follows: TGTGCCAGCAAAGGCGTCGGGGGGCCCCAGCATTTT.

A single count supports this clone. The chain uses TRBV7-9 and TRBJ2-1; TRBD2 agrees at 7 bases. The V gene end was trimmed by 2 bases and the J gene end by 0 bases; junction bases not matched to a gene: 4. This CDR3 contains 16 residues. Germline CDR1 is SEHNR and CDR2 is FQNEAQ (reference sequence). CDR3 coding DNA: TGTGCCAGCAGCTTATGGGGGGGAGGCTCCTACAATGAGCAGTTCTTC. Its protein product is CASSLWGGGSYNEQFF.

The chain joins TRBV18 to TRBJ1-1; tentative D call: TRBD1 (6 bases). CDR1 and CDR2 (germline): KGHSH, LQKENI. CDR3 length: 14 amino acids. Trimming removed 3 bases at V and 0 bases at J, with 8 bases between. The DNA of the CDR3 is TGTGCCAGCTCACCGGACAGCATGAACACTGAAGCTTTCTTT. Its translation: CASSPDSMNTEAFF.

J is TRBJ1-3 and V is TRBV10-2, with 8 bases aligning to TRBD1. There are 15 residues in the CDR3. The ends lost 3 bases at V and 4 bases at J; junction bases unmatched: 5. Germline V lookup: CDR1 WSHSY, CDR2 SAAADI. CDR3 protein: CASSDLQGGGNTIYF. CDR3 nucleotides: TGCGCCAGCAGTGACCTACAGGGGGGCGGAAACACCATATATTTT.

This chain uses TRBV6-5 with TRBJ1-2; 7 nucleotides agree with TRBD1. The CDR3 runs 14 residues. CDR1 MNHEY and CDR2 SVGAGI come from the germline V gene. The ends lost 6 bases at V and 7 bases at J; junction bases unmatched: 11. The CDR3 DNA reads as TGTGCCAGCAGCCCACGAGGACAGGCTTTTGGCTACACCTTC. Protein product: CASSPRGQAFGYTF.